This TCR beta chain was obtained from a study of blood T cell repertoires in COVID-19. Study background: The United States, Italy and Spain supplied acute and convalescent COVID-19 samples. The analysed material was cDNA or gDNA that came from T cells, B-cell-depleted T cells, or PBMCs.

This clone has only a few counts. The V and J ends lost 0 bases and 1 base, in that order; junction bases with no gene match: 5. This CDR3 comprises 16 residues. Germline assignment: CDR1 LGHNT and CDR2 FRNRAP. Clones were read by immunoSEQ multiplex PCR, and TCRdb kept only the in-frame ones, dropping some. Among about 94,000 clones listed, 65% to 85% were seen once. The chain employs TRBV12-5 and TRBJ1-1; 7 nucleotides align to TRBD1. Sample: peripheral blood. The receptor comes from a man between 60 and 75 years old with acute or convalescent COVID-19. The CDR3 region is CASGLVLQGRNTEAFF. The CDR3 DNA reads as TGTGCTAGTGGTTTGGTATTACAGGGGCGGAACACTGAAGCTTTCTTT.